These T cell receptor beta chains were read from a single sample in a study of spatial heterogeneity in lung cancer. TCRdb reprocessed the 5' RACE reads with MiXCR, giving one entry per CDR3 protein. The table includes roughly 15,000 distinct CDR3 sequences, just under 8% detected once. The material was PBMCs, obtained at surgery. Every receptor here comes from a female donor with early-stage non-small cell lung cancer. Each CDR3 is given with its conserved first and last residue. The D gene is left open where the match is weak. Expanded clones are given a class, and other clones once, few, many or no size at all.

J	size	D	V	CDR3	DNA
TRBJ2-2	many	NA	TRBV5-1	CASSLVGNTGELFF	TGCGCCAGCAGCTTAGTTGGGAACACCGGGGAGCTGTTTTTT
TRBJ2-3	many	TRBD2	TRBV5-1	CASSLEGSGSMSTDTQYF	TGCGCCAGCAGCTTGGAAGGTAGCGGGAGTATGAGCACAGATACGCAGTATTTT
TRBJ2-1	many	NA	TRBV7-9	CASSFFSLGGEQFF	TGTGCCAGCAGCTTTTTTTCCCTGGGCGGCGAGCAGTTCTTC
TRBJ2-1	many	TRBD1	TRBV5-1	CASSRWTGYNEQFF	TGCGCCAGCAGCCGCTGGACAGGGTATAATGAGCAGTTCTTC
TRBJ1-2	NA	NA	TRBV28	CASSLPGYGYTF	TGTGCCAGCAGTTTGCCGGGCTATGGCTACACCTTC
TRBJ2-1	many	TRBD2	TRBV3-1	CASSQDSGSWMEQFF	TGTGCCAGCAGCCAAGATAGCGGGAGCTGGATGGAGCAGTTCTTC
TRBJ2-5	many	TRBD2	TRBV7-2	CASSLAAGVVSSAQYF	TGTGCCAGCAGCTTAGCAGCGGGGGTTGTTTCGTCGGCCCAGTACTTC
TRBJ1-3	many	TRBD1	TRBV3-1	CASSQVGTGENTIYF	TGTGCCAGCAGCCAAGTAGGGACAGGGGAAAACACCATATATTTT
TRBJ2-2	many	NA	TRBV2	CASSGMPPGELFF	TGTGCCAGCAGTGGGATGCCCCCCGGGGAGCTGTTTTTT
TRBJ2-5	NA	NA	TRBV2	CASSGEGNFQETQYF	TGTGCCAGCAGTGGGGAAGGGAACTTCCAAGAGACCCAGTACTTC
TRBJ1-1	many	NA	TRBV14	CASSLLNTEAFF	TGTGCCAGCAGCCTACTGAACACTGAAGCTTTCTTT
TRBJ1-1	many	NA	TRBV6-5	CASSYVQANTEAFF	TGTGCCAGCAGTTACGTACAGGCTAACACTGAAGCTTTCTTT
TRBJ2-7	many	NA	TRBV9	CASSVDGTGYEQYF	TGTGCCAGCAGCGTAGACGGCACGGGGTACGAGCAGTACTTC
TRBJ1-6	many	NA	TRBV11-2	CASSLDVSGYNSPLHF	TGTGCCAGCAGCTTAGATGTAAGCGGATATAATTCACCCCTCCACTTT
TRBJ2-5	many	NA	TRBV7-2	CASSHMQETQYF	TGTGCCAGCAGCCACATGCAAGAGACCCAGTACTTC
TRBJ2-7	many	TRBD1	TRBV19	CASSERQGWYEQYF	TGTGCCAGTAGTGAAAGACAGGGCTGGTACGAGCAGTACTTC
TRBJ2-1	many	TRBD2	TRBV29-1	CSVDPPGGNEQFF	TGCAGCGTTGATCCCCCGGGGGGCAATGAGCAGTTCTTC
TRBJ2-5	many	NA	TRBV5-1	CASSLGLSGETQYF	TGCGCCAGCAGCTTGGGACTATCCGGAGAGACCCAGTACTTC
TRBJ1-5	NA	NA	TRBV16	CASSQDSNQPQHF	TGTGCCAGCAGCCAAGATAGCAATCAGCCCCAGCATTTT
TRBJ2-1	medium-sized	NA	TRBV4-3	CASSQDISDANEQFF	TGCGCCAGCAGCCAAGACATTAGCGACGCCAATGAGCAGTTCTTC
TRBJ2-5	NA	NA	TRBV7-9	CASSRSNGETQYF	TGTGCCAGCAGCCGCTCCAACGGGGAGACCCAGTACTTC
TRBJ2-3	many	TRBD2	TRBV5-1	CASSLVAGGTDTQYF	TGCGCCAGCAGCTTGGTAGCGGGGGGGACAGATACGCAGTATTTT
TRBJ2-5	few	TRBD1	TRBV6-5	CASSYSFTGEQTQYF	TGTGCCAGCAGTTACTCGTTCACAGGGGAGCAGACCCAGTACTTC
TRBJ2-3	many	NA	TRBV19	CASTSTYTQYF	TGTGCCAGTACCTCGACCTATACGCAGTATTTT
TRBJ1-2	many	NA	TRBV12-3/TRBV12-4	CASSRMVGQGVYGYTF	TGTGCCAGCAGTCGGATGGTCGGGCAGGGAGTCTATGGCTACACCTTC
TRBJ2-3	many	TRBD2	TRBV5-1	CASSLPGLAGRTDTQYF	TGCGCCAGCAGCCTGCCGGGACTAGCGGGGCGCACAGATACGCAGTATTTT
TRBJ1-1	many	NA	TRBV24-1	CATSDTVTREAFF	TGTGCCACCAGTGATACAGTCACCCGGGAAGCTTTCTTT
TRBJ2-3	many	TRBD2	TRBV7-3	CASSRGLAVDTQYF	TGTGCCAGCAGCCGGGGACTAGCGGTAGATACGCAGTATTTT
TRBJ1-2	many	TRBD1	TRBV27	CASSLVAGTVGYTF	TGTGCCAGCAGTTTGGTTGCAGGGACAGTTGGCTACACCTTC